This is a list of T cell receptor beta chains from one sample in a study of response to subunit inactivated influenza vaccine. A single record per CDR3 protein comes from TCRdb applying MiXCR to the RT-PCR reads. The sample contains around 540,000 distinct CDR3 sequences, about 11% of which appear only once. The sample here was PBMCs from blood, taken on the day of vaccination. All receptors derive from a middle-aged man who received an inactivated influenza vaccine. Each CDR3 is given with its conserved first and last residue.

J,V,CDR3
TRBJ2-1,TRBV28,CASSIGRVYNEQFF
TRBJ2-1,TRBV15,CATSRESLLAGVYNEQFF
TRBJ2-1,TRBV7-8,CASRPKQFF
TRBJ2-1,TRBV12-3/TRBV12-4,CASSHVGTTNEQFF
TRBJ1-1,TRBV27,CASSPGGLVGTEAFF
TRBJ2-3,TRBV12-3/TRBV12-4,CASSLGLAEHTQYF
TRBJ2-3,TRBV14,CASSQGVLSTDTQYF
TRBJ2-3,TRBV5-6,CASSFLGGLSTDTQYF
TRBJ2-7,TRBV12-3/TRBV12-4,CASSVDRTYEQYF
TRBJ2-5,TRBV12-3/TRBV12-4,CASSLSRGGPETQYF
TRBJ2-4,TRBV12-3/TRBV12-4,CASSPTGGASKNIQYF
TRBJ2-5,TRBV9,CASSVDGSGGYQETQYF
TRBJ2-5,TRBV29-1,CSVGGRYQETQYF
TRBJ1-2,TRBV21-1,CASSKEGGPYGYTF
TRBJ2-1,TRBV6-2/TRBV6-3,CASLRDGSYNEQFF
TRBJ2-7,TRBV5-1,CASSLRTGRDEQYF
TRBJ2-2,TRBV5-1,CASSFKFTGELFF
TRBJ2-3,TRBV11-2,CASRTGVSTDTQYF
TRBJ2-7,TRBV24-1,CATSDSGTSGYEQYF
TRBJ2-5,TRBV10-3,CAISEKGREETQYF
TRBJ1-2,TRBV6-1,CASSDPGTGAYGYTF
TRBJ2-6,TRBV4-1,CASSQEGRGANVLTF
TRBJ2-7,TRBV5-1,CASSPTGAVYEQYF
TRBJ2-6,TRBV10-3,CAISDARDGANVLTF
TRBJ2-2,TRBV5-1,CASSPFPQGAMNTGELFF
TRBJ1-3,TRBV6-1,CASSARPSGNTIYF
TRBJ2-1,TRBV3-1,CASSPEPTQDEQFF
TRBJ2-7,TRBV10-3,CAISPLSGGSSYEQYF
TRBJ2-1,TRBV12-3/TRBV12-4,CATQNRNNEQFF
TRBJ2-7,TRBV7-8,CASSPSRDIYEQYF
TRBJ2-7,TRBV13,CASSLDRVGAYEQYF
TRBJ2-1,TRBV28,CASSLGGAFSSYNEQFF
TRBJ2-7,TRBV10-3,CAISVEGYEQYF
TRBJ2-1,TRBV29-1,CSVEPLLAGGSYNEQFF
TRBJ2-3,TRBV24-1,CATSDPGSTDTQYF
TRBJ1-1,TRBV12-3/TRBV12-4,CASSETGGNTEAFF
TRBJ1-5,TRBV12-3/TRBV12-4,CASTAAGGSNQPQHF
TRBJ1-2,TRBV20-1,CSALRGGMRSGYTF
TRBJ2-7,TRBV6-2/TRBV6-3,CASSYFAYEQYF
TRBJ2-1,TRBV11-1,CASSQGRPSSFSYNEQFF
TRBJ2-7,TRBV19,CASSISTGLVTYEQYF
TRBJ2-1,TRBV6-2/TRBV6-3,CASSRSAGGHYNEQFF
TRBJ2-5,TRBV6-5,CASSSGQGARETQYF
TRBJ2-3,TRBV7-2,CASSHRARTDTQYF